The 15 T cell receptor beta chains below all came from one sample that was sequenced in a study of cytomegalovirus exposure and HLA in healthy donors. PCR was performed using 60 Vbeta and 13 Jbeta primers. TCRdb keeps only in-frame clones here, not all; method: immunoSEQ multiplex PCR. The specimen's table records roughly 120,000 clones. The source material was PBMCs. These receptors originate from a man aged 18 to 29 in good health and CMV-seronegative.

V gene TRBV7-8 combines with J gene TRBJ2-7; D uncertain. Germline values: CDR1 SGHVS, CDR2 FQNEAQ. Trimming cost V 1 base and J 2 bases, with 6 bases left between them. This CDR3 contains 13 residues. The CDR3 sequence: CASSLVSAYEQYF. CDR3 in DNA: TGTGCCAGCAGCTTAGTGTCAGCCTACGAGCAGTACTTC.

The chain recombines TRBV2 with TRBJ1-6, with 9 nucleotides matching TRBD1. The CDR3 has 16 residues. Germline values: CDR1 SNHLY, CDR2 FYNNEI. The ends lost 2 bases at V and 4 bases at J; junction bases unmatched: 3. The CDR3 loop reads CASSEYRGLYNSPLHF. The CDR3 DNA sequence: TGTGCCAGCAGTGAATACAGGGGGCTTTATAATTCACCCCTCCACTTT.

The V call is TRBV5-1, the J call TRBJ2-1; TRBD2 agrees at 8 bases. The germline gives CDR1 SGHRS, CDR2 YFSETQ. This CDR3 is 16 amino acids long. V was pared by 1 base and J by 3 bases, with 6 bases of the junction left unmatched. CDR3 DNA sequence: TGCGCCAGCAGCTTGTCAACTAGCGGCAACTACAATGAGCAGTTCTTC. This gives the protein CASSLSTSGNYNEQFF.

The V and J genes are TRBV27 and TRBJ2-7; D may be TRBD2 (6 bases). In germline, CDR1 is MNHEY, CDR2 SMNVEV (reference sequence). This CDR3 has 14 residues. Trimming took off 5 bases at V and 2 bases at J, with 13 bases between the two ends. The CDR3 protein is CASSRGTQTYEQYF. The CDR3 DNA is TGTGCCAGCAGTCGAGGGACTCAAACCTACGAGCAGTACTTC.

This chain links TRBV12-2 with TRBJ1-6; the table's D call, TRBD1, was not checked against the DNA. TRBV12-2 is assigned pseudogene status. This CDR3 region has 15 residues. The CDR3, as DNA: TGTGCAAGTCGCTTGACGACAGGGTTTAAGTCACCCCTCCACTTT. Protein sequence: CASRLTTGFKSPLHF.

The J gene is TRBJ2-7, the V gene TRBV6-6; 8 nucleotides line up with TRBD1. This CDR3 comprises 15 residues. In germline, CDR1 is MNHNY, CDR2 SVGAGI (reference sequence). The V and J ends lost 0 bases and 7 bases, in that order; junction bases with no gene match: 8. CDR3 nucleotides: TGTGCCAGCAGTTACTCGGGACAGGTTGGGGAAGAGCAGTACTTC. It specifies CASSYSGQVGEEQYF.

As for this clone: One junction end disagrees with the germline gene, perhaps due to a read error. The same CDR3 can be traced to other DNA sequences in this sample. CDR3 DNA sequence: TGTGCCATCGGGGAGGGACGGAATAGCAATCAGCCTCAGCATTTT. Translation: CAIGEGRNSNQPQHF. The V call is TRBV10-3, the J call TRBJ1-5; possibly TRBD1 for D (5 bases). From germline, CDR1 is ENHRY and CDR2 SYGVKD. The CDR3 length is 15 residues.

Points on this clone: A junction boundary mismatches the germline segment, possibly from a read error. The chain has TRBV27 and TRBJ1-5; 9 bases agree with TRBD1. Germline V lookup: CDR1 MNHEY, CDR2 SMNVEV (reference sequence). The CDR3 is 17 amino acids. The CDR3 loop reads CASSLSGTGFLNQPQHF. In nucleotides, the CDR3 is TGTGCCAGCAGTCTATCCGGGACAGGGTTTCTTAATCAGCCCCAGCATTTT.

The CDR3 region is CASSLAVAGGYEQYF. The DNA of the CDR3 is TGCGCCAGCAGCCTGGCGGTGGCAGGGGGGTACGAGCAGTACTTC. This rearrangement joins TRBV5-1 to TRBJ2-5; TRBD1 might be the D (7 bases). The J call is in doubt because the DNA end fits TRBJ2-7 better. The V gene's germline CDR1 is SGHRS and CDR2 YFSETQ. The CDR3 sequence is 15 residues long.

This sequence joins TRBV21-1 and TRBJ1-1; the table's D gene call, TRBD1, was not cross checked with the DNA. TRBV21-1 is described as a pseudogene. The CDR3 loop spans 15 amino acids. CDR3 coding DNA: TGTGCCAGCAGCAACCCCCAGGGGAGGAACACTGAAGCTTTCTTT. It specifies CASSNPQGRNTEAFF.

The V call is TRBV2, the J call TRBJ1-2; 7 bases fit TRBD1. The V and J ends lost 8 bases and 5 bases, in that order; junction bases with no gene match: 11. The germline gives CDR1 SNHLY, CDR2 FYNNEI. The CDR3 totals 14 residues. Written as DNA, the CDR3 is TGTGCCAGCCTTGACAGGGACGGCAGGTATGGCTACACCTTC. It is translated as CASLDRDGRYGYTF. The complete variable domain, with remaining parts taken from reference TRBV2 and TRBJ1-2, reads EPEVTQTPSHQVTQMGQEVILRCVPISNHLYFYWYRQILGQKVEFLVSFYNNEISEKSEIFDDQFSVERPDGSNFTLKIRSTKLEDSAMYFCASLDRDGRYGYTFGSGTRLTVV.

The chain links TRBV7-8 to TRBJ1-2, with a possible D match to TRBD1 (5 bases). The germline V gene has CDR1 SGHVS and CDR2 FQNEAQ. V was pared by 4 bases and J by 4 bases, with 10 bases between. This CDR3 is built from 13 residues. CDR3 sequence reads: CASSSADSYGYTF. The CDR3 DNA follows: TGTGCCAGCAGCTCTGCTGACAGCTATGGCTACACCTTC. The full variable domain, in which reference TRBV7-8 and TRBJ1-2 provide the parts outside the CDR3, is GAGVSQSPRYKVAKRGQDVALRCDPISGHVSLFWYQQALGQGPEFLTYFQNEAQLDKSGLPSDRFFAERPEGSVSTLKIQRTQQEDSAVYLCASSSADSYGYTFGSGTRLTVV.

The chain combines TRBV5-4 with TRBJ1-4; 7 bases agree with TRBD1. With 4 bases clipped from V and 0 bases from J, the junction kept 3 bases outside the gene matches. The CDR3 extends over 15 amino acids. Germline V gene sequence: CDR1 SGHNT, CDR2 YYREEE (reference sequence). CDR3: CASSTGQATNEKLFF. CDR3 in DNA: TGTGCCAGCAGCACAGGACAGGCAACTAATGAAAAACTGTTTTTT.

The chain joins TRBV18 to TRBJ2-5; TRBD1 aligns across 8 bases. The end of the DNA fits TRBJ2-7 better, so the J call may be wrong. The CDR3 sequence is 13 residues long. CDR1 is KGHSH and CDR2 is LQKENI in the germline V gene. CDR3 sequence (DNA): TGTGCCAGCTCACACGGACAGGGACGCGAGCAGTACTTC. It specifies CASSHGQGREQYF.

The V call is TRBV2, the J call TRBJ1-1; D perhaps matches TRBD1 (6 bases). The CDR3 runs to 15 residues. Germline V lookup: CDR1 SNHLY, CDR2 FYNNEI. The ends were cut back, 3 bases at V and 0 bases at J, with 11 bases in the middle. CDR3 sequence reads: CASSEWAGVNTEAFF. In DNA form, the CDR3 reads TGTGCCAGCAGTGAGTGGGCAGGGGTGAACACTGAAGCTTTCTTT.